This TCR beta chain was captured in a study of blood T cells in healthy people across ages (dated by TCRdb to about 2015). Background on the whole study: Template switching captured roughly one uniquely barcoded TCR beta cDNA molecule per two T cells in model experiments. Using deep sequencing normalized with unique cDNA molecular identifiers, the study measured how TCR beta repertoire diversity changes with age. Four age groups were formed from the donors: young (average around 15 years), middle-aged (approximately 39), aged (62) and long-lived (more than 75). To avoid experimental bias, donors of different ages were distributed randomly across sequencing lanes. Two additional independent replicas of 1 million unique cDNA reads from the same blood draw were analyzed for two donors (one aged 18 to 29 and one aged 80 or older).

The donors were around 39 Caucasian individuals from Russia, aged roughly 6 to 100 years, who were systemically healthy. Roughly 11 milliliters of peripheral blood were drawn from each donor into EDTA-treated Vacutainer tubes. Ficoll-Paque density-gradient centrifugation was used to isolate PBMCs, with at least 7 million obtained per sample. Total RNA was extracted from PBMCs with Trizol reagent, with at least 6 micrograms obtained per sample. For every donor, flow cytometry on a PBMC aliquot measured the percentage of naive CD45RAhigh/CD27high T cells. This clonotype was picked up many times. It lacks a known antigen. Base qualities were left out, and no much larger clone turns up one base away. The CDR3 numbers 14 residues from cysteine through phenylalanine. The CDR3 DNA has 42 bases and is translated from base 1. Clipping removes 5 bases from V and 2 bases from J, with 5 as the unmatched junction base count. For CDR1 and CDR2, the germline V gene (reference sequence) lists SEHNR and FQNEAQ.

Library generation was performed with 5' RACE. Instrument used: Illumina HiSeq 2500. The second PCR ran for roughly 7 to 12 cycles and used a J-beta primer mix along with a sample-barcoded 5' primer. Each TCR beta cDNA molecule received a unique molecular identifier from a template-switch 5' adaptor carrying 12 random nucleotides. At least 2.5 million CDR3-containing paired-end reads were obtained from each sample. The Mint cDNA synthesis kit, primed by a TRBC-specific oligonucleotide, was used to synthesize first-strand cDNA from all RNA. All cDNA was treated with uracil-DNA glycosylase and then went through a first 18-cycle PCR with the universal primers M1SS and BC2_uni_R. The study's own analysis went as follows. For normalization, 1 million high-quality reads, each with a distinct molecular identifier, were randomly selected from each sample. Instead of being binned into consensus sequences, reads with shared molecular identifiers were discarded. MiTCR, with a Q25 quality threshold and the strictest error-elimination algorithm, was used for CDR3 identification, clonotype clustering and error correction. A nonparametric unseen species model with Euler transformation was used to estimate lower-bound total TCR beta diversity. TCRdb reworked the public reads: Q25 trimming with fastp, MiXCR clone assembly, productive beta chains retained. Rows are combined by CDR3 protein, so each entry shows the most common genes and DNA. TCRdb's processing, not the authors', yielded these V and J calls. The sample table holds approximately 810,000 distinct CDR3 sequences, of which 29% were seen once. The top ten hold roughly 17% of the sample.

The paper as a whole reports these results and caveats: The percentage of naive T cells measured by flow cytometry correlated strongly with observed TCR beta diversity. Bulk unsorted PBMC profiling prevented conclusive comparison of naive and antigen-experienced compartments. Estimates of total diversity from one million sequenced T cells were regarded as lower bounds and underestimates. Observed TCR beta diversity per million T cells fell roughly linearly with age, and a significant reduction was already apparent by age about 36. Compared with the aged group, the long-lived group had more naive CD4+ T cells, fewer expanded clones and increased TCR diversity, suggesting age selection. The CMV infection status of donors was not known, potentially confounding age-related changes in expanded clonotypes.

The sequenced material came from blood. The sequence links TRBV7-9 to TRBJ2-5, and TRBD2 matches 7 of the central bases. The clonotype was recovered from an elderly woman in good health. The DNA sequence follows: TGTGCCAGCAGCGCGGGACTACCTCAAGAGACCCAGTACTTC. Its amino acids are CASSAGLPQETQYF.